One sample yielded the 20 T cell receptor beta chains listed below, sequenced in a study of control samples from healthy donors and cancer patients. Repertoires were generated with immunoSEQ multiplex PCR, while TCRdb's copy carries only in-frame clones and drops some. This sample yields around 100,000 clones, of which roughly nine tenths are seen a single time; around 2.3% belongs to the top ten. Sequenced input: blood. The source of these receptors is a woman aged 18-29 years in good health.

The chain is built from TRBV24-1 and TRBJ1-5; TRBD1 might be the D (5 bases). This CDR3 is built from 16 residues. Looked up from germline, CDR1 is KGHDR and CDR2 is SFDVKD. V lost 1 base and J lost 3, with 12 bases in between. CDR3 residues: CATSDFSGHPNQPQHF. CDR3 DNA sequence: TGTGCCACCAGTGATTTCTCGGGGCATCCCAATCAGCCCCAGCATTTT.

The table lists this clone with a count of one. The chain couples TRBV28 to TRBJ2-3; no firm D call. V dropped 2 bases and J dropped 2 bases, with 5 bases sitting between them. The V gene's germline CDR1 is MDHEN and CDR2 SYDVKM. The CDR3 contains 13 residues. CDR3 in DNA: TGTGCCAGCAGTTTACCGGACACAGATACGCAGTATTTT. Translating gives CASSLPDTDTQYF.

The chain uses TRBV19 and TRBJ1-2; 7 bases fit TRBD1. V lost 5 bases and J lost 5; bases outside the gene matches: 11. The CDR3 contains 15 residues. Germline V gives CDR1 LNHDA, CDR2 SQIVND (reference sequence). In DNA form, the CDR3 reads TGTGCCAGTAGTCTCGACAGGGATGCATTGTATGGCTACACCTTC. Its translation: CASSLDRDALYGYTF.

This clone was counted only a few times. The V call is TRBV6-1, the J call TRBJ2-3; maybe TRBD2 (5 bases). This CDR3 has 15 residues. Trimming removed 0 bases at V and 4 bases at J, with 11 bases between. The germline V gene encodes CDR1 MNHNS and CDR2 SASEGT. CDR3 sequence reads: CASSEAWVRADTQYF. In DNA form, the CDR3 reads TGTGCCAGCAGTGAAGCTTGGGTGCGGGCAGATACGCAGTATTTT.

This clone was detected ten times or more. The J gene is TRBJ1-1, the V gene TRBV9; D is perhaps TRBD1 (5 bases). The V and J ends lost 3 bases and 0 bases respectively, with 12 bases between them. Germline V gene data show CDR1 as SGDLS and CDR2 as YYNGEE. The CDR3 totals 15 residues. The CDR3 DNA reads TGTGCCAGCAGCGAAACCGGGACGGTGAACACTGAAGCTTTCTTT. Protein sequence: CASSETGTVNTEAFF.

The rearrangement links TRBV14 to TRBJ2-1; D gene unclear. Germline V gene sequence: CDR1 SGHDN, CDR2 FVKESK. There are 15 residues in the CDR3. Trimming pared 4 bases from V and 8 bases from J, leaving 18 bases between. The CDR3 protein is CASSPRWTEFHEQFF. The CDR3 nucleotides read TGTGCCAGCAGCCCTCGTTGGACGGAATTTCATGAGCAGTTCTTC. The variable domain in full, with the rest retrieved from reference TRBV14 and TRBJ2-1, is EAGVTQFPSHSVIEKGQTVTLRCDPISGHDNLYWYRRVMGKEIKFLLHFVKESKQDESGMPNNRFLAERTGGTYSTLKVQPAELEDSGVYFCASSPRWTEFHEQFFGPGTRLTVL.

This clone occurred once. The CDR3 nucleotides are TGCGCCAGCAGCTTGGCTGAGTCAAGCTCTGGGGCCAACGTCCTGACTTTC. This codes for CASSLAESSSGANVLTF. The J gene is TRBJ2-6, the V gene TRBV5-1; D gene uncertain. The germline V gene encodes CDR1 SGHRS and CDR2 YFSETQ. The CDR3 contains 17 residues. Trimming took off 0 bases at V and 0 bases at J, with 10 bases between the two ends.

The chain joins TRBV12-5 to TRBJ1-6; the D gene is possibly TRBD1 (6 bases). Germline V CDR1 and CDR2: LGHNT, FRNRAP. The CDR3 covers 15 residues. Trimming removed 1 base at V and 7 bases at J, with 11 bases between. The CDR3 nucleotides are TGTGCTAGTGGTTTGGCGACAGGAGGGAATTCACCCCTCCACTTT. Translated: CASGLATGGNSPLHF.

This clone appeared a single time. V gene TRBV29-1 combines with J gene TRBJ1-1; a weak D match, TRBD1 (6 bases). Trimming shortened V by 7 bases and J by 0 bases, and 15 bases separated the two germline ends. The CDR3 is 14 residues long. The germline V gene has CDR1 SQVTM and CDR2 ANQGSEA. The CDR3, as DNA: TGCAGCGCCTTGACAGGTACCATGAACACTGAAGCTTTCTTT. Protein product: CSALTGTMNTEAFF.

The chain joins TRBV28 to TRBJ2-1, with TRBD2 matching 12 bases. With 4 bases clipped from V and 8 bases from J, the junction kept 12 bases outside the gene matches. Germline CDR1 and CDR2: MDHEN and SYDVKM. CDR3 size: 17 residues. The CDR3 DNA sequence: TGTGCCAGCAGTTCCAGCCTAGCGGGGGGGCGGTTCCATGAGCAGTTCTTC. It yields the protein CASSSSLAGGRFHEQFF. Full variable domain (missing parts from reference TRBV28 and TRBJ2-1): DVKVTQSSRYLVKRTGEKVFLECVQDMDHENMFWYRQDPGLGLRLIYFSYDVKMKEKGDIPEGYSVSREKKERFSLILESASTNQTSMYLCASSSSLAGGRFHEQFFGPGTRLTVL.

In its sample, this clone was seen once. V is TRBV28 and J is TRBJ1-6; 8 nucleotides align to TRBD1. The CDR3 contains 15 residues. The V segment lost 0 bases and the J segment 8 bases; nucleotides outside the gene matches: 3. Germline V gene lookup returns CDR1 MDHEN and CDR2 SYDVKM. The CDR3, as DNA: TGTGCCAGCAGTTTATGGACAGGGGAATATTCACCCCTCCACTTT. This sequence encodes CASSLWTGEYSPLHF. Using reference TRBV28 and TRBJ1-6 for the parts outside the CDR3, the full variable domain is DVKVTQSSRYLVKRTGEKVFLECVQDMDHENMFWYRQDPGLGLRLIYFSYDVKMKEKGDIPEGYSVSREKKERFSLILESASTNQTSMYLCASSLWTGEYSPLHFGNGTRLTVT.

The chain has TRBV7-6 and TRBJ2-1; 10 bases are shared with TRBD2. The CDR3 has 16 amino acids. Germline CDR1 SGHVS, CDR2 FNYEAQ. After removal of 0 bases from V and 9 bases from J, the junction contained 8 bases not matched to a gene. The CDR3 nucleotides are TGTGCCAGCAGCTTAGCGTCTAGCGGGAGCGTGACTGAGCAGTTCTTC. Translating gives CASSLASSGSVTEQFF.

This sequence joins TRBV30 and TRBJ1-1, with D possibly being TRBD1 (5 bases). V was shortened by 4 bases and J by 1 base, with 13 bases between the two germline ends. The CDR3 spans 14 residues. Germline CDR1 is GTSNPN and CDR2 is SVGIG (reference sequence). The CDR3 is CAWTSPDRNTEAFF. CDR3 DNA: TGTGCCTGGACCTCCCCCGACAGGAACACTGAAGCTTTCTTT. Full variable domain (remainder filled in from reference TRBV30 and TRBJ1-1): SQTIHQWPATLVQPVGSPLSLECTVEGTSNPNLYWYRQAAGRGLQLLFYSVGIGQISSEVPQNLSASRPQDRQFILSSKKLLLSDSGFYLCAWTSPDRNTEAFFGQGTRLTVV.

This clone appeared once. J is TRBJ2-3 and V is TRBV5-4; 7 bases agree with TRBD2. Germline V gives CDR1 SGHNT, CDR2 YYREEE (reference sequence). Unmatched junction bases numbered 16, after V lost 3 bases and J lost 3 bases. The CDR3 has 18 residues. The CDR3, as DNA: TGTGCCAGCAGCTGGCACCTCCGCCACCCGCGGGGGACAGATACGCAGTATTTT. Its protein is CASSWHLRHPRGTDTQYF.

In DNA form, the CDR3 reads TGTGCCAGCAGGCTAGAGGGGGCGGCGGACACTGAAGCTTTCTTT. Translated, it gives CASRLEGAADTEAFF. V usage is TRBV7-3 and J usage is TRBJ1-1, with 7 nucleotides matching TRBD1. Trimming at V came to 6 bases and at J to 3 bases, leaving 10 bases not matched to a gene. The germline V gene encodes CDR1 SGHTA and CDR2 FQGTGA. This CDR3 spans 15 amino acids.

This clone was found once. This sequence joins TRBV11-1 and TRBJ1-2; D remains ambiguous. Germline CDR1 is SGHAT and CDR2 is FQDESV (reference sequence). The V gene lost 4 bases and the J gene lost 7 bases, with 7 bases spanning the gap. The CDR3 extends over 11 amino acids. The CDR3 DNA is TGTGCCAGCAGCTCGAGGGCTGGCTACACCTTC. It encodes CASSSRAGYTF. The complete variable domain, with remaining parts taken from reference TRBV11-1 and TRBJ1-2, reads EAEVAQSPRYKITEKSQAVAFWCDPISGHATLYWYRQILGQGPELLVQFQDESVVDDSQLPKDRFSAERLKGVDSTLKIQPAELGDSAMYLCASSSRAGYTFGSGTRLTVV.

The V gene is TRBV7-9, the J gene TRBJ2-1; D is unresolved. The CDR3 consists of 16 residues. Trimming cost V 1 base and J 1 base, with 11 bases left between them. Germline assignment: CDR1 SEHNR and CDR2 FQNEAQ (reference sequence). This CDR3 reads CASSLVVSVSYNEQFF. CDR3 in DNA: TGTGCCAGCAGCTTAGTGGTTAGTGTTTCCTACAATGAGCAGTTCTTC. Using reference TRBV7-9 and TRBJ2-1 for the parts outside the CDR3, the full variable domain is DTGVSQNPRHKITKRGQNVTFRCDPISEHNRLYWYRQTLGQGPEFLTYFQNEAQLEKSRLLSDRFSAERPKGSFSTLEIQRTEQGDSAMYLCASSLVVSVSYNEQFFGPGTRLTVL.

This chain connects TRBV28 to TRBJ2-7, with D tentatively TRBD2 (7 bases). The germline V and J ends were trimmed by 3 bases and 8 bases, with 14 bases remaining between them. The V gene's germline CDR1 is MDHEN and CDR2 SYDVKM. The length of the CDR3 is 13 residues. CDR3 nucleotide sequence: TGTGCCAGCAGTTTTTCGGGGGGCGCCAAGCAGTACTTC. Translation gives CASSFSGGAKQYF.

The J gene is TRBJ2-7, the V gene TRBV12-3 or TRBV12-4; D remains ambiguous. The CDR3 is 12 residues long. Between the trimmed V and J ends, which lost 9 bases and 6 bases, there was a span of 15 bases. CDR3 coding DNA: TGTGCCAGTGGGATAGGGAAAATCGAGCAGTACTTC. Its translation is CASGIGKIEQYF.

J is TRBJ2-5 and V is TRBV30; D remains ambiguous. The germline V gene has CDR1 GTSNPN and CDR2 SVGIG (reference sequence). Trimming pared 3 bases from V and 5 bases from J, leaving 13 bases between. The CDR3 runs to 13 residues. CDR3 nucleotide sequence: TGTGCCTGGAGCGTCGGTGGGCGGGAGACCCAGTACTTC. This encodes CAWSVGGRETQYF.